Listed below are T cell receptor beta chains from one sample, sequenced in a study of cytomegalovirus exposure and HLA in healthy donors. Assay used: immunoSEQ multiplex PCR; TCRdb lists only in-frame clones, some missing. The sample carries over 200,000 clones, 90% recorded once. The sequenced sample was PBMCs. The receptors derive from a young woman in good health and CMV-seronegative. Each CDR3 is given with its conserved first and last residue. The D gene is left open where the match is weak. Clone size, where shown, is once, few, many, or a class for clones that have expanded.

v_gene: TRBV5-1
d_gene: TRBD2
j_gene: TRBJ2-3
abundance: -
CDR3nt: TGCGCCAGTGGGACTAGCGGGAGCTCAGATACGCAGTATTTT
CDR3aa: CASGTSGSSDTQYF

v_gene: TRBV7-6
d_gene: -
j_gene: TRBJ2-5
abundance: -
CDR3nt: TGTGCCAGCAGCTCCATACTGGAGGGAAAAGAGACCCAGTACTTC
CDR3aa: CASSSILEGKETQYF

v_gene: TRBV9
d_gene: -
j_gene: TRBJ1-5
abundance: -
CDR3nt: TGTGCCAGCAGCGGCGGGGCAAGCAATCAGCCCCAGCATTTT
CDR3aa: CASSGGASNQPQHF

v_gene: TRBV6-1
d_gene: TRBD2
j_gene: TRBJ2-7
abundance: -
CDR3nt: TGTGCCAGCCTGATACTAGCGGGAGGCACCTACGAGCAGTACTTC
CDR3aa: CASLILAGGTYEQYF

v_gene: TRBV5-6
d_gene: -
j_gene: TRBJ2-1
abundance: -
CDR3nt: TGTGCCAGCAGCTTCCCAGCCTCCTACAATGAGCAGTTCTTC
CDR3aa: CASSFPASYNEQFF

v_gene: TRBV6-5
d_gene: TRBD1
j_gene: TRBJ1-1
abundance: -
CDR3nt: TGTGCCAGCAACTACAGGGGCACGAACACTGAAGCTTTCTTT
CDR3aa: CASNYRGTNTEAFF

v_gene: TRBV19
d_gene: -
j_gene: TRBJ1-5
abundance: -
CDR3nt: TGTGCCAGTAGTGACACGGACCATAGCAATCAGCCCCAGCATTTT
CDR3aa: CASSDTDHSNQPQHF

v_gene: TRBV18
d_gene: TRBD2
j_gene: TRBJ2-1
abundance: -
CDR3nt: TGTGCCAGCTTCCTAGCGGGAGGGTACAATGAGCAGTTCTTC
CDR3aa: CASFLAGGYNEQFF

v_gene: TRBV27
d_gene: -
j_gene: TRBJ2-7
abundance: -
CDR3nt: TGTGCCAGCAGTTTAAATGGCCACGAGCAGTACTTC
CDR3aa: CASSLNGHEQYF

v_gene: TRBV7-8
d_gene: TRBD2
j_gene: TRBJ2-3
abundance: -
CDR3nt: TGTGCCAGCAGCTTAGCAGGACTAGCGGGAGTCACAGATACGCAGTATTTT
CDR3aa: CASSLAGLAGVTDTQYF

v_gene: TRBV14
d_gene: TRBD1
j_gene: TRBJ2-7
abundance: few
CDR3nt: TGTGCCAGCAGCCAGAGGACAGGTTACTACGAGCAGTACTTC
CDR3aa: CASSQRTGYYEQYF

v_gene: TRBV7-2
d_gene: -
j_gene: TRBJ2-5
abundance: -
CDR3nt: TGTGCCAGCAGCCCCCGGAAGGGCCAAGAGACCCAGTACTTC
CDR3aa: CASSPRKGQETQYF

v_gene: TRBV7-2
d_gene: -
j_gene: TRBJ2-5
abundance: -
CDR3nt: TGTGCCAGCAGCTTAAGGGCGAGTGGCAGCTGGGAGACCCAGTACTTC
CDR3aa: CASSLRASGSWETQYF

v_gene: TRBV27
d_gene: -
j_gene: TRBJ2-3
abundance: -
CDR3nt: TGTGCCAGCAGTTTATATAGCCCAGATACGCAGTATTTT
CDR3aa: CASSLYSPDTQYF